This entry concerns a single T cell receptor (beta chain). Antigen specificity is unknown. This record comes from a study of cytomegalovirus exposure and HLA in healthy donors. General study results and limits: Both high specificity and high sensitivity reportedly marked the classifier's diagnosis of cytomegalovirus status. CMV serostatus was the only immune exposure information that was available.

V lost 4 bases and J 7 bases, leaving 12 bases between the germline ends. The length of the CDR3 is 13 residues. Germline V gives CDR1 SGHDT, CDR2 YYEEEE. 60 Vbeta and 13 Jbeta primers were used in PCR. The protocol was immunoSEQ multiplex PCR, while the TCRdb copy is restricted to in-frame clones and leaves out a portion. The repertoire holds some 100,000 clones, with approximately 68% as singletons. This receptor was identified in a woman between 18 and 30 years old in good health and CMV-seropositive. The rearrangement uses TRBV5-6 and TRBJ1-5; possible D gene TRBD1, 5 bases. The specimen was PBMCs. Here the CDR3 reads CASSPGGNQPQHF. The CDR3 coding sequence is TGTGCCAGCAGCCCTGGGGGGAACCAGCCCCAGCATTTT.